The 13 T cell receptor beta chains below come from one sample, sequenced in a study of blood T cell repertoires in COVID-19. Produced via immunoSEQ multiplex PCR; TCRdb's table is partial and in-frame only. The sample includes around 270,000 clones, approximately 88% of them seen just once. Sequenced: PBMCs or T cells enriched from blood (not recorded which). Receptors originate from a woman aged 40 to 50 who had been exposed to COVID-19.

This clone is a singleton in its sample. The chain couples TRBV9 to TRBJ2-3; tentatively, D is TRBD1 (6 bases). The CDR3 contains 16 residues. Trimming cost V 0 bases and J 0 bases, with 11 bases left between them. Germline V lookup: CDR1 SGDLS, CDR2 YYNGEE. The CDR3 region is CASSVAGTRSTDTQYF. As DNA, the CDR3 is TGTGCCAGCAGCGTAGCCGGGACAAGGAGCACAGATACGCAGTATTTT.

This rearrangement joins TRBV4-1 to TRBJ2-3; TRBD1 is a possible D gene (6 bases). Trimming cost V 8 bases and J 3 bases, with 15 bases left between them. Germline V CDR1 and CDR2: MGHRA, YSYEKL. CDR3 length: 14 residues. CDR3 nucleotide sequence: TGCGCCAGCCGAGACCAGGGGAGAACAGATACGCAGTATTTT. Amino acid sequence: CASRDQGRTDTQYF.

The CDR3 coding sequence is TGTGCCAGCAGCTTATCATCTAGCGGGAGCGGGGATACGCAGTATTTT. This sequence encodes CASSLSSSGSGDTQYF. The J gene is TRBJ2-3, the V gene TRBV7-2, with 10 bases identical to TRBD2. Trimming at V came to 2 bases and at J to 6 bases, leaving 8 bases not matched to a gene. The germline gives CDR1 SGHTA, CDR2 FQGNSA. The CDR3 is 16 amino acids.

The rearrangement links TRBV4-3 to TRBJ1-3; a possible D gene is TRBD1 (6 bases). The V gene lost 4 bases and the J gene lost 7 bases, with 23 bases spanning the gap. The CDR3 extends over 17 amino acids. Germline V gene lookup returns CDR1 LGHNA and CDR2 YSLEER. The CDR3 nucleotides are TGCGCCAGCAGCCCGTCCCCTGCAGGGGAGCGGACGAACACCATATATTTT. Encoded protein: CASSPSPAGERTNTIYF.

DNA for the CDR3: TGTGCCAGCAGCTGGGGAGTCTACGAGCAGTACGTC. This translates into CASSWGVYEQYV. The chain joins TRBV2 to TRBJ2-7; weak D call: TRBD2 (5 bases). The CDR3 has 12 residues. Between the trimmed V and J ends, which lost 6 bases and 3 bases, there was a span of 9 bases. The V gene's germline CDR1 is SNHLY and CDR2 FYNNEI.

The rearrangement joins TRBV28 to TRBJ2-6, with TRBD1 identical over 10 bases. CDR1 and CDR2 from the germline V gene are MDHEN and SYDVKM. This CDR3 has 18 amino acids. V was pared by 3 bases and J by 0 bases, with 5 bases of the junction left unmatched. As DNA, the CDR3 is TGTGCCAGCAGTTTTGGGACAGGGGTAAGCTCTGGGGCCAACGTCCTGACTTTC. Encoded protein: CASSFGTGVSSGANVLTF.

This chain links TRBV28 with TRBJ1-4; TRBD1 matches at 8 bases. This CDR3 contains 16 residues. CDR1 and CDR2 (germline): MDHEN, SYDVKM. V lost 0 bases, J lost 3 bases, and 3 bases stayed unmatched. The CDR3 DNA is TGTGCCAGCAGTTTATGGAGACAGGGGTCTAATGAAAAACTGTTTTTT. Encoded protein: CASSLWRQGSNEKLFF.

The gene calls are TRBV25-1 and TRBJ1-3; D gene uncertain. Trimming removed 2 bases from V and 0 bases from J, with 11 bases in between. CDR1 MGHDK and CDR2 SYGVNS come from the germline V gene. The CDR3 extends over 16 amino acids. CDR3 sequence: CASSERVLGSGNTIYF. The CDR3 coding sequence is TGTGCCAGCAGTGAACGGGTCTTAGGCTCTGGAAACACCATATATTTT.

This clone was detected only once. CDR3 DNA: TGTGCCAGCAGCGCCCGGGACAAGGCCGGGGAGCTGTTTTTT. Protein sequence: CASSARDKAGELFF. The chain has TRBV9 and TRBJ2-2; D is perhaps TRBD1 (6 bases). This CDR3 spans 14 amino acids. Per germline, CDR1 SGDLS and CDR2 YYNGEE. V was clipped by 3 bases and J by 6 bases, with 12 bases between them.

The chain recombines TRBV10-3 with TRBJ1-4, with a weak D call TRBD1 (6 bases). Germline lookup yields CDR1 ENHRY and CDR2 SYGVKD. This CDR3 has 13 residues. Trimming left V 7 bases short and J 3 bases short, with 9 bases between. DNA of the CDR3: TGTGCCATCAACAGGGAGTCTAATGAAAAACTGTTTTTT. Protein product: CAINRESNEKLFF.

This sequence joins TRBV20-1 and TRBJ2-3; 9 positions match TRBD2. Losses at the gene ends were 3 bases for V and 4 bases for J; bases not matched to a gene: 14. In germline, CDR1 is DFQATT, CDR2 SNEGSKA (reference sequence). The CDR3 extends over 17 amino acids. The CDR3 region has the DNA TGCAGTGCTAGTGGGCTAGCGGGGATGGGGGCGGCAGATACGCAGTATTTT. Its translation is CSASGLAGMGAADTQYF.

The J gene is TRBJ1-5, the V gene TRBV19; 10 bases match TRBD1. Germline CDR1 is LNHDA and CDR2 is SQIVND (reference sequence). Trimming cost V 8 bases and J 0 bases; bases outside gene matches: 10. The CDR3 has 17 amino acids. The CDR3 nucleotides are TGTGCCAGTGACAGGGGGCGCTGGGAGAATAGCAATCAGCCCCAGCATTTT. Its protein is CASDRGRWENSNQPQHF.

This clone was found a few times. This chain connects TRBV3-1 (or the pseudogene TRBV3-2) to TRBJ1-6; 9 bases are shared with TRBD1. CDR1 is LGHDT, CDR2 YNNKEL, per germline (reference sequence). J gave up 0 bases and V 1 base, and 4 bases lay outside the gene matches. The CDR3 totals 18 residues. The CDR3 coding sequence is TGTGCCAGCAGCCAAGGACAGGGGGGAAGCTCCTATAATTCACCCCTCCACTTT. Its translation: CASSQGQGGSSYNSPLHF.